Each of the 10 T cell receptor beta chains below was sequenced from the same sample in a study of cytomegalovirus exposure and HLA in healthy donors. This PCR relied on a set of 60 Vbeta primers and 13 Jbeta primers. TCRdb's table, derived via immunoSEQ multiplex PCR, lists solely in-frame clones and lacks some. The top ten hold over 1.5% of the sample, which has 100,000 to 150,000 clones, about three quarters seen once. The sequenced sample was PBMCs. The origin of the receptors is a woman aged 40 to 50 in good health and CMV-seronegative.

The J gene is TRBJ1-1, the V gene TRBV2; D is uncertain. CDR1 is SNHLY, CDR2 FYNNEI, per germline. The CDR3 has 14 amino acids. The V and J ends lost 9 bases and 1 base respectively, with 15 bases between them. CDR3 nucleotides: TGTGCCAGAGGAGGGAAGGCAGGGAACACTGAAGCTTTCTTT. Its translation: CARGGKAGNTEAFF. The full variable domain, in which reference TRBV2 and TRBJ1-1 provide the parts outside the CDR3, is EPEVTQTPSHQVTQMGQEVILRCVPISNHLYFYWYRQILGQKVEFLVSFYNNEISEKSEIFDDQFSVERPDGSNFTLKIRSTKLEDSAMYFCARGGKAGNTEAFFGQGTRLTVV.

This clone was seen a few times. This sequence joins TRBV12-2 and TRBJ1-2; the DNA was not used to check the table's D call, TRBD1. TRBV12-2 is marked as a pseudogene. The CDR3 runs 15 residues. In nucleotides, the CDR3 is TGTGCAAGTCGCCCGCAATGGGGGCAGAACTATGGCTACACCTTC. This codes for CASRPQWGQNYGYTF.

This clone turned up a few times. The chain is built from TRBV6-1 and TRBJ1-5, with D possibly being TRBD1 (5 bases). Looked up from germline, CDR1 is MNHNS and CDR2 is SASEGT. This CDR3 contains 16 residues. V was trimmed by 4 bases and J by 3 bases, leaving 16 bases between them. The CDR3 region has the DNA TGTGCCAGCAGTGCCCCTCAACGGGGGAACAATCAGCCCCAGCATTTT. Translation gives CASSAPQRGNNQPQHF.

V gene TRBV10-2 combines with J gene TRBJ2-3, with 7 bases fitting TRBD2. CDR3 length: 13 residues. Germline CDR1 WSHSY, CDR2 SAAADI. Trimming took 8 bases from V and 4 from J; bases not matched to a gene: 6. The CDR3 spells CASGTNFADTQYF. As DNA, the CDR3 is TGCGCCAGCGGGACTAACTTTGCAGATACGCAGTATTTT.

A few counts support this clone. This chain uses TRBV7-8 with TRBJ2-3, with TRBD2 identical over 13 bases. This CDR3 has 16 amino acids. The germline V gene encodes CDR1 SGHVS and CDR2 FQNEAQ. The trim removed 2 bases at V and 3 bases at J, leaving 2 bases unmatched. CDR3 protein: CASSLMTSGGTDTQYF. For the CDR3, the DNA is TGTGCCAGCAGCTTAATGACTAGCGGGGGGACAGATACGCAGTATTTT.

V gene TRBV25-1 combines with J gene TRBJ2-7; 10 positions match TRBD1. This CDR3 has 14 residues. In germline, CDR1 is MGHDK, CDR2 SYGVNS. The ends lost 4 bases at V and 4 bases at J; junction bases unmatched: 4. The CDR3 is CASSVGDRGYEQYF. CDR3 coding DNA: TGTGCCAGCAGTGTCGGGGACAGGGGTTACGAGCAGTACTTC.

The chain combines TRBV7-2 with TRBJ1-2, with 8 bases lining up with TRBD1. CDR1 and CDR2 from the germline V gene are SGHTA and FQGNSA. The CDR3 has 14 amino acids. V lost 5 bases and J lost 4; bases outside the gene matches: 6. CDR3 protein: CASSQDRVVYGYTF. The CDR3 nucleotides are TGTGCCAGCAGCCAGGACAGGGTAGTCTATGGCTACACCTTC. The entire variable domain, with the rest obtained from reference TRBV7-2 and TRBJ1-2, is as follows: GAGVSQSPSNKVTEKGKDVELRCDPISGHTALYWYRQSLGQGLEFLIYFQGNSAPDKSGLPSDRFSAERTGGSVSTLTIQRTQQEDSAVYLCASSQDRVVYGYTFGSGTRLTVV.

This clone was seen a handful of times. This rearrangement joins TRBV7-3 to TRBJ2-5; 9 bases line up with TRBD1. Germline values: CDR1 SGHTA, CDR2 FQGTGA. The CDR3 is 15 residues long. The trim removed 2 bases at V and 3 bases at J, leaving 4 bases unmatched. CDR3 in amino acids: CASSLAGQGEETQYF. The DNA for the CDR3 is TGTGCCAGCAGCTTAGCGGGACAGGGAGAAGAGACCCAGTACTTC. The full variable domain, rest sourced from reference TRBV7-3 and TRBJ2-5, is GAGVSQTPSNKVTEKGKYVELRCDPISGHTALYWYRQSLGQGPEFLIYFQGTGAADDSGLPNDRFFAVRPEGSVSTLKIQRTERGDSAVYLCASSLAGQGEETQYFGPGTRLLVL.

DNA of the CDR3: TGCGCCAGCACCCCGTGGCGGGGGGACAATGAGCAGTTCTTC. It encodes CASTPWRGDNEQFF. The chain employs TRBV23-1 and TRBJ2-1, with TRBD2 matching 8 bases. TRBV23-1 is treated as an ORF (open reading frame) with a function not yet certain. The junction had 7 bases not matched to a gene; V was cut back by 7 bases and J by 5 bases. The CDR3 has 14 amino acids.

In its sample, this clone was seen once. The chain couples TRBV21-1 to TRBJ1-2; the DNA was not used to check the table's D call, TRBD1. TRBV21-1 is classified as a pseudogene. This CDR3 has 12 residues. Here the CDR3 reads CASTLRTDRPGF. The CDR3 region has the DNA TGTGCCAGCACCCTACGTACGGACAGGCCCGGCTTC.